The next 18 T cell receptor beta chains were all read from a single sample in a study of CD8 T cells in ankylosing spondylitis. General observations from the study: Blood from ankylosing spondylitis patients appeared to carry a characteristic roughly eight-variant TCR beta motif.

These receptors are not linked to any known antigen. TCRdb passed the 5' RACE reads through MiXCR, listing each CDR3 protein once. The repertoire holds a few hundred thousand distinct CDR3 sequences, roughly 15% seen once, with 0.85% to 1.3% in the top ten. Sequencing was carried out using blood, either unsorted or a sorted T cell fraction (not recorded which). Receptors originate from a male donor with ankylosing spondylitis.

This clonotype occurred a few times. The chain employs TRBV7-2 and TRBJ2-1, with D unresolved. Germline V gene sequence: CDR1 SGHTA, CDR2 FQGNSA. The CDR3 sequence is 15 residues long. Trimming took 0 bases from V and 7 from J, leaving 13 bases between them. The CDR3 DNA reads TGTGCCAGCAGCTTAGCGGCGGCCCCTGGGAATGAGCAGTTCTTC. Its translation: CASSLAAAPGNEQFF.

This clonotype was seen a handful of times. The chain uses TRBV6-1 and TRBJ2-2; 9 positions match TRBD2. CDR1 is MNHNS and CDR2 is SASEGT in the germline V gene. This CDR3 comprises 15 residues. With 7 bases clipped from V and 4 bases from J, the junction kept 7 bases outside the gene matches. CDR3 nucleotides: TGTGCCAGCAAATCTAGCGGGACAGCCACCGGGGAGCTGTTTTTT. Translation gives CASKSSGTATGELFF.

This clonotype has ten or more counts. This CDR3 reads CASSLVLGLSYEQYF. DNA for the CDR3: TGTGCCAGCAGCTTAGTTTTGGGCCTATCCTACGAGCAGTACTTC. The J gene is TRBJ2-7, the V gene TRBV7-2; no definite D call. V was clipped by 1 base and J by 1 base, with 11 bases between them. The CDR3 loop spans 15 amino acids. Germline V gives CDR1 SGHTA, CDR2 FQGNSA.

The chain carries TRBV6-4 and TRBJ2-1; 8 bases match TRBD2. The CDR3 sequence is 14 residues long. Germline CDR1 is MRHNA and CDR2 is SNTAGT. V lost 6 bases, J lost 8 bases, and 9 bases stayed unmatched. This CDR3 reads CASSSAGVLDEQFF. CDR3 in DNA: TGTGCCAGCAGCTCAGCGGGGGTTTTGGATGAGCAGTTCTTC.

This clonotype was seen a handful of times. J is TRBJ2-7 and V is TRBV5-6, with D perhaps assigned TRBD1 or TRBD2 (6 bases each). Germline V gene sequence: CDR1 SGHDT, CDR2 YYEEEE. This CDR3 has 17 amino acids. V lost 2 bases, J lost 3 bases, and 21 bases lay in between. CDR3 nucleotides: TGTGCCAGCAGCTTTGGTTCGGGACACGGGGGATACTACGAGCAGTACTTC. As protein: CASSFGSGHGGYYEQYF.

This clonotype was counted only a few times. The chain joins TRBV5-1 to TRBJ1-1; D gene uncertain. V lost 5 bases and J 0 bases, leaving 8 bases between the germline ends. The CDR3 is 13 amino acids. The germline CDR1 and CDR2 sequences are SGHRS and YFSETQ. The CDR3 loop reads CASRVALNTEAFF. The CDR3 nucleotides are TGCGCCAGCAGGGTTGCACTGAACACTGAAGCTTTCTTT.

The J gene is TRBJ1-2, the V gene TRBV4-2, with 7 bases lining up with TRBD1. Germline V lookup: CDR1 LGHNA, CDR2 YNFKEQ. V gave up 0 bases and J gave up 8 bases; unmatched junction bases: 12. CDR3 size: 16 residues. DNA for the CDR3: TGTGCCAGCAGCCAAGATACGGGGGAGGGGGCTCGCGGCTACACCTTC. Protein product: CASSQDTGEGARGYTF.

The chain recombines TRBV5-5 with TRBJ2-2; D perhaps matches TRBD2 (6 bases). Trimming left V 3 bases short and J 5 bases short, with 17 bases between. The CDR3 is 16 amino acids. Looked up from germline, CDR1 is SGHKS and CDR2 is YYEKEE (reference sequence). CDR3 nucleotides: TGTGCCAGCAGCTACATTGCGGGACTCAAGACCGGGGAGCTGTTTTTT. Translated, it gives CASSYIAGLKTGELFF. Supplemented by reference TRBV5-5 and TRBJ2-2, the full variable domain reads DAGVTQSPTHLIKTRGQQVTLRCSPISGHKSVSWYQQVLGQGPQFIFQYYEKEERGRGNFPDRFSARQFPNYSSELNVNALLLGDSALYLCASSYIAGLKTGELFFGEGSRLTVL.

This clonotype was seen only a few times. The J gene is TRBJ1-2, the V gene TRBV18; no definite D call. Germline CDR1 and CDR2: KGHSH and LQKENI. The CDR3 is 15 amino acids. Trimming shortened V by 1 base and J by 8 bases, and 17 bases separated the two germline ends. CDR3 bases: TGTGCCAGCTCACCACAATTCCAGGCGGAGTACGGCTACACCTTC. It specifies CASSPQFQAEYGYTF.

This clonotype has more than one count but fewer than ten. The genes are TRBV5-6 and TRBJ2-3; D possibly uses TRBD1 or TRBD2 (6 bases each). The germline V gene has CDR1 SGHDT and CDR2 YYEEEE. The CDR3 runs 15 residues. V was trimmed by 2 bases and J by 3 bases, leaving 13 bases between them. CDR3 region: CASSFRGARTDTQYF. CDR3 DNA sequence: TGTGCCAGCAGCTTTAGGGGGGCCAGGACAGATACGCAGTATTTT.

This chain links TRBV7-2 with TRBJ1-3; no firm D call. The V end was cut by 2 bases, the J end by 4 bases, with 6 bases between. The CDR3 runs 13 residues. Germline V gene lookup returns CDR1 SGHTA and CDR2 FQGNSA. The CDR3 coding sequence is TGTGCCAGCAGCTTAATCTGGGGAAACACCATATATTTT. Its protein product is CASSLIWGNTIYF.

A few counts support this clonotype. Possible read error: a much larger clone is one base away. V gene TRBV20-1 combines with J gene TRBJ1-4, with TRBD1 identical over 7 bases. The CDR3 spans 13 residues. Germline-derived CDR1 and CDR2 are DFQATT and SNEGSKA (reference sequence). Unmatched junction bases numbered 8, after V lost 5 bases and J lost 8 bases. This chain's CDR3 is CSAGGDRREKLFF. The CDR3 DNA is TGCAGTGCTGGTGGGGACAGAAGGGAAAAACTGTTTTTT.

This clonotype has a handful of counts. This sequence joins TRBV2 and TRBJ1-1; 7 bases fit TRBD1. Looked up from germline, CDR1 is SNHLY and CDR2 is FYNNEI. The CDR3 totals 14 residues. The V and J ends lost 3 bases and 5 bases, in that order; junction bases with no gene match: 6. As DNA, the CDR3 is TGTGCCAGCAGTGAGGAGGGGGCGCTGACTGAAGCTTTCTTT. Its protein is CASSEEGALTEAFF.

The rearrangement links TRBV6-5 to TRBJ1-4; D gene uncertain. The germline V gene has CDR1 MNHEY and CDR2 SVGAGI. V was trimmed by 2 bases and J by 8 bases, leaving 6 bases between them. The length of the CDR3 is 12 residues. The CDR3 region is CASSYIGEKLFF. As DNA, the CDR3 is TGTGCCAGCAGTTACATTGGAGAAAAACTGTTTTTT.

The rearrangement joins TRBV5-1 to TRBJ1-5; 7 bases map to TRBD1. CDR1 is SGHRS and CDR2 is YFSETQ in the germline V gene. This CDR3 comprises 14 residues. Trimming at V came to 3 bases and at J to 4 bases, leaving 4 bases not matched to a gene. CDR3 DNA: TGCGCCAGCAGCTGGGACAGCCCTAATCAGCCCCAGCATTTT. It encodes CASSWDSPNQPQHF. The full variable domain, with the rest looked up from reference TRBV5-1 and TRBJ1-5, is KAGVTQTPRYLIKTRGQQVTLSCSPISGHRSVSWYQQTPGQGLQFLFEYFSETQRNKGNFPGRFSGRQFSNSRSEMNVSTLELGDSALYLCASSWDSPNQPQHFGDGTRLSIL.

This clonotype was observed at least ten times. This chain joins TRBV5-1 and TRBJ2-1; D ambiguous. Trimming left V 3 bases short and J 4 bases short, with 14 bases between. This CDR3 has 15 amino acids. Germline V gene lookup returns CDR1 SGHRS and CDR2 YFSETQ. The CDR3 sequence is CASSSGQERYNEQFF. In nucleotides, the CDR3 is TGCGCCAGCAGCTCCGGCCAGGAGAGATACAATGAGCAGTTCTTC.

This chain links TRBV7-9 with TRBJ1-1; TRBD1 aligns across 7 bases. CDR1 is SEHNR and CDR2 is FQNEAQ in the germline V gene (reference sequence). The CDR3 contains 13 residues. V lost 3 bases to trimming and J lost 12 bases; unmatched junction nucleotides: 10. The CDR3 nucleotides read TGTGCCAGCAGCTTTGGACAGGCCCGGGAGACTTTCTTT. Protein sequence: CASSFGQARETFF.

This clonotype was counted ten times or more. The V and J genes are TRBV24-1 and TRBJ2-1, with TRBD2 identical over 11 bases. Trimming removed 3 bases from V and 9 bases from J; junction bases left unmatched: 6. Germline CDR1 is KGHDR and CDR2 is SFDVKD. CDR3 length: 15 residues. CDR3 nucleotides: TGTGCCACCAGTGATAGCGGTCTAGCGGGAGGTGAGCAGTTCTTC. The encoded protein is CATSDSGLAGGEQFF.